The present entry profiles one TCR beta chain with its context. Its matching antigen is unknown. Germline CDR1 is SGDLS and CDR2 is YYNGEE. Trimming shortened V by 3 bases and J by 1 base, and 7 bases separated the two germline ends. This CDR3 has 13 amino acids. CD4+ cells of the naive, central memory, regulatory and stem cell-like memory types were sorted via CD45RO/CCR7/CD25/CD127/CD95/CD27. The data belong to a study of beta chain features in type 1 diabetes. The authors reverse transcribed all of the isolated RNA, so sequencing captured expressed TCRB transcripts. Reads from naive, central memory and regulatory T cell samples averaged approximately 3.4 million. Data came from immunoSEQ multiplex PCR; TCRdb stores just in-frame clones and leaves some out. This sample has some 350,000 clones, with 8.5% to 10% found just once. Findings and caveats of the study: Among all four CD4+ subsets, Type 1 diabetes patients had TCRB CDR3s that were moderately but significantly shorter.

The chain joins TRBV9 to TRBJ1-1; a weak D match, TRBD1 (5 bases). The source is a man aged 25-45 years with type 1 diabetes. The sequencing input was central memory CD4+ T cells from blood. Written as DNA, the CDR3 is TGTGCCAGCAGCGAACAGGCGAACACTGAAGCTTTCTTT. It translates to CASSEQANTEAFF.